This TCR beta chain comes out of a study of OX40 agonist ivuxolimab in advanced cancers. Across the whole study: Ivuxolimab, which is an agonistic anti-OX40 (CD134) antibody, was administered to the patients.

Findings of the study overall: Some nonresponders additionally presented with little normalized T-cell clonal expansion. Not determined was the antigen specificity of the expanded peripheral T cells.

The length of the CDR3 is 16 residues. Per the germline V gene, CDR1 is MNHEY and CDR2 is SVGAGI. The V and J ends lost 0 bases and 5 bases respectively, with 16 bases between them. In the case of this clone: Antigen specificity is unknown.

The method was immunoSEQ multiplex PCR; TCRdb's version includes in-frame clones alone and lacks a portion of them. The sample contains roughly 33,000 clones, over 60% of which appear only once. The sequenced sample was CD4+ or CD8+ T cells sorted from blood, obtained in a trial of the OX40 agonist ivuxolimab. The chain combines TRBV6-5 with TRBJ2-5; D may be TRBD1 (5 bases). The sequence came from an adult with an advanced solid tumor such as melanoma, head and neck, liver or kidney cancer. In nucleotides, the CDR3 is TGTGCCAGCAGTTACTCGTTCCAGGGTATGGTGGAGACCCAGTACTTC. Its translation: CASSYSFQGMVETQYF.